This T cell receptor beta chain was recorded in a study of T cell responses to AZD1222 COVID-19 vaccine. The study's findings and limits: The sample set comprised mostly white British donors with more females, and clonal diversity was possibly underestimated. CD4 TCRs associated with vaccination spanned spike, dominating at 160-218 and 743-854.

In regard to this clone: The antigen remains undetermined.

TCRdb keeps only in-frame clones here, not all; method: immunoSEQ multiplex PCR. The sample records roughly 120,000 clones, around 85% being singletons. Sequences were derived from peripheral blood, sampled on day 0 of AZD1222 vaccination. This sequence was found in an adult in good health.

CDR3 sequence reads: CASSDSSYEQYF. As DNA, the CDR3 is TGTGCCAGCAGCGACAGTTCCTACGAGCAGTACTTC. This chain joins TRBV3-1 (or the pseudogene TRBV3-2) and TRBJ2-7, with D tentatively TRBD1 (5 bases). Germline V gives CDR1 LGHDT, CDR2 YNNKEL (reference sequence). Trimming pared 5 bases from V and 1 base from J, leaving 6 bases between. The CDR3 covers 12 residues.